The sequence of this T cell receptor beta chain was determined in a study of shared clonotypes between healthy human individuals. Study outcomes and limitations: The study found about 5% of naive CD4 clonotypes shared across a few donors. Clonotypes shared by all four donors outscored non-shared clonotypes in generation probability.

Selected positively for CCR7 and CD45RO-negative, naive CD8 cells excluded terminally differentiated effector memory CD45RA+ cells. Clones were read by immunoSEQ multiplex PCR, and TCRdb kept only the in-frame ones, dropping some. The table has some 2,100,000 clones, under 95% seen once. A word on this clone: Its antigen is unknown.

The sample was naive CD8+ T cells from PBMCs. This clonotype was sampled from a man aged 18 to 35 in good health. Some clones in this sample may be carry-over from other donors' samples.

As DNA, the CDR3 is TGTGCCAGCATCGGGACTAGCGGGATCTACGAGCAGTACTTC. Its translation is CASIGTSGIYEQYF. The chain links TRBV2 to TRBJ2-7; TRBD2 aligns across 13 bases. V lost 7 bases to trimming and J lost 3 bases; unmatched junction nucleotides: 3. Germline CDR1 SNHLY, CDR2 FYNNEI. The CDR3 has 14 residues.